Listed below are T cell receptor beta chains from one sample, sequenced in a study of regulatory T cells in long-lasting Graves disease. Via MiXCR, TCRdb re-called the multiplex PCR reads, giving one row per CDR3 protein. The table lists 400,000 to 550,000 distinct CDR3 sequences, roughly 15% of them singletons. The data also belong to a second study, concerning T cells in Graves' hyperthyroidism and ophthalmopathy.

Specimen: peripheral blood mononuclear cells (PBMCs), collected at new diagnosis, from a patient treated with antithyroid drugs. The receptors were sampled from a woman in her late teens or twenties with Graves disease. Each CDR3 is given with its conserved first and last residue.

V: TRBV3-1
CDR3: CASSLFNNQPQHF

V: TRBV28
CDR3: CASRAPGGRDYEQYF

V: TRBV2
CDR3: CASSEGPGRDIQYF

V: TRBV13
CDR3: CASSAKRTYEQYF

V: TRBV2
CDR3: CASSAQTQSYGYTF

V: TRBV10-2
CDR3: CASRTSGALYEQYF

V: TRBV11-1
CDR3: CASSRSGTEPQHF

V: TRBV28
CDR3: CASRISGTVASDTQYF

V: TRBV7-9
CDR3: CASTSTPGAEETQYF

V: TRBV30
CDR3: CAPQRRPAYNEQFF

V: TRBV15
CDR3: CATSLDGPIYEQYF

V: TRBV29-1
CDR3: CSVIGTGSSYEQYF

V: TRBV20-1
CDR3: CSARRGTDTQYF

V: TRBV11-2
CDR3: CASSPNRANEQFF

V: TRBV27
CDR3: CASSLLTSGSRTPDTQYF

V: TRBV7-7
CDR3: CASSLVLGGEQYF

V: TRBV29-1
CDR3: CSVVVLAGGYTGELFF

V: TRBV20-1
CDR3: CSSYRGLAGGNEQFF

V: TRBV19
CDR3: CASTPSLGVSSYNEQFF

V: TRBV20-1
CDR3: CSARDPNGRWTGELFF

V: TRBV7-9
CDR3: CASRPGLNSYEQYF

V: TRBV28
CDR3: CASSPTGTVGTDTQYF

V: TRBV25-1
CDR3: CASSPHRGNEQYF

V: TRBV10-3
CDR3: CAIRDSIGELFF

V: TRBV9
CDR3: CASSAGTSGLEQYF

V: TRBV7-8
CDR3: CASSLLMIGTNTDTQYF

V: TRBV5-1
CDR3: CASSLQPGMNTEAFF

V: TRBV5-4
CDR3: CASSLGVAGGPGETQYF

V: TRBV9
CDR3: CASSVDRGGAYEQYF

V: TRBV7-8
CDR3: CASSLQRAPGHLNTEAFF

V: TRBV5-1
CDR3: CASSEDGRSLSSYNEQFF

V: TRBV7-8
CDR3: CASCSGSQETQYF

V: TRBV11-1
CDR3: CASSLGVMNTEAFF

V: TRBV6-1
CDR3: CASSESSGRQETQYF

V: TRBV6-4
CDR3: CASSDSSSGDYNEQFF

V: TRBV6-5
CDR3: CASSYLDRVHPTDTQYF

V: TRBV11-2
CDR3: CASSLEGAGELFF

V: TRBV30
CDR3: CAQALSWANVLTF

V: TRBV24-1
CDR3: CATSDFGRDRETQYF

V: TRBV27
CDR3: CASSLKGGETQYF

V: TRBV28
CDR3: CASSLWVREQYF

V: TRBV6-1
CDR3: CASSEGSGSYEQYF

V: TRBV5-4
CDR3: CASSLVSLAAHSYNEQFF

V: TRBV6-1
CDR3: CASRISGAGELFF

V: TRBV27
CDR3: CASSYRAENTEAFF

V: TRBV6-1
CDR3: CASRFSGADNEQFF

V: TRBV24-1
CDR3: CATSDQSNSYNEQFF

V: TRBV20-1
CDR3: CSPYQGSRYEQYF

V: TRBV20-1
CDR3: CSARGLLTDTQYF

V: TRBV7-9
CDR3: CASSLAGASRFF

V: TRBV7-2
CDR3: CASSLSTRGTGELFF

V: TRBV5-6
CDR3: CASSTRLRPEAFF

V: TRBV7-2
CDR3: CASSFSRGSANEQFF

V: TRBV12-3/TRBV12-4
CDR3: CASSLKGAGELFF

V: TRBV28
CDR3: CASSLSGQVGWSETQYF

V: TRBV30
CDR3: CAWSGGLAGDEQYF